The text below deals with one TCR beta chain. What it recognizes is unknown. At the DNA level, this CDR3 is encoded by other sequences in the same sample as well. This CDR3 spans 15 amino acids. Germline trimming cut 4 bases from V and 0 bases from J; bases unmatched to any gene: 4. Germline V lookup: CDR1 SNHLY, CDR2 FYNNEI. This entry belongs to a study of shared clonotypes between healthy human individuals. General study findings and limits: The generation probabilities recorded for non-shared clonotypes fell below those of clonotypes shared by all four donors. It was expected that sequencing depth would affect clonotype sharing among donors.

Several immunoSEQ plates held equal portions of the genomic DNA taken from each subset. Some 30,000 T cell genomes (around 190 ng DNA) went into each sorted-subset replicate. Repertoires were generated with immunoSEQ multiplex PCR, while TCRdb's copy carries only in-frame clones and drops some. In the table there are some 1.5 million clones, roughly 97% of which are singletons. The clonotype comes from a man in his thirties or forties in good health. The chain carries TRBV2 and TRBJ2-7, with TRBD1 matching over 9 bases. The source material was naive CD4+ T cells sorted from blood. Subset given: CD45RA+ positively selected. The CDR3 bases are TGTGCCAGCAGTGGCGGGACAGGGAGCTCCTACGAGCAGTACTTC. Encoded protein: CASSGGTGSSYEQYF.